The rows below give T cell receptor beta chains drawn from one sample of a study of PD-L1 blockade in urothelial cancer. Profiling relied on immunoSEQ multiplex PCR, and the TCRdb table lists in-frame clones only, not all of them. Here the sample spans about 30,000 clones, about 88% being singletons. This material consisted of PBMCs, taken around atezolizumab (anti-PD-L1) treatment. Source of these receptors: an elderly man with urothelial cancer. The CDR3 runs from the conserved cysteine through the conserved F or W.

CASSWGESDSSYEQYF,TRBJ2-7,TRBV5-4
CASSLDGAGRNTQYF,TRBJ2-3,TRBV5-4
CSGRTTAPYGYTF,TRBJ1-2,TRBV29-1
CASTQRANTDTQYF,TRBJ2-3,TRBV6-6
CASSTGAYEQYF,TRBJ2-7,TRBV5-1
CASSLSQNTEAFF,TRBJ1-1,TRBV28
CASSLLAGDNEQFF,TRBJ2-1,TRBV2
CASSLAVTGVVSLDTEAFF,TRBJ1-1,TRBV5-1
CASSPGADYEQYF,TRBJ2-7,TRBV18
CASSLTSWLEQFF,TRBJ2-1,TRBV7-2
CASGLVSPGGYTF,TRBJ1-2,TRBV12-5
CASGGAYEQYF,TRBJ2-7,TRBV7-2
CASSLLAGGPEQETQYF,TRBJ2-5,TRBV5-4
CASRGQGAYNEQFF,TRBJ2-1,TRBV6-5
CASSSGQGRYEQYF,TRBJ2-7,TRBV5-1
CASRLGQGVVNEQFF,TRBJ2-1,TRBV4-1
CASSFGTGGYEQYF,TRBJ2-7,TRBV5-1
CAISEGGGNQPQHF,TRBJ1-5,TRBV10-3
CASSLANRMNTEAFF,TRBJ1-1,TRBV5-1
CASSLGTTDSNQPQHF,TRBJ1-5,TRBV5-1
CASSLGGAGLDHSPLHF,TRBJ1-6,TRBV11-2
CASEDRRTYEQYF,TRBJ2-7,TRBV6-1
CASSVIQGSTGELFF,TRBJ2-2,TRBV9
CASSFDSPGPQHF,TRBJ1-5,TRBV7-2
CASSLRTSGNGVGRDTQYF,TRBJ2-3,TRBV18
CASRGRPPNNSPLHF,TRBJ1-6,TRBV6-5
CASRDNLFTGELFF,TRBJ2-2,TRBV28
CASSSSGRNEQYF,TRBJ2-7,TRBV28
CASSLRSPGGQPQHF,TRBJ1-5,TRBV28
CASSRGSYNEQFF,TRBJ2-1,TRBV5-4
CASSSTVSYEQYF,TRBJ2-7,TRBV6-1
CASSIGPDRGSNNQPQHF,TRBJ1-5,TRBV19
CAISDRANYGYTF,TRBJ1-2,TRBV10-3
CASSLAREGPYEQYF,TRBJ2-7,TRBV5-1
CASSIHRDGYTF,TRBJ1-2,TRBV19
CASRIGERDTEAFF,TRBJ1-1,TRBV28
CASRPSGLRSSYNEQFF,TRBJ2-1,TRBV27
CAWSGARTDYGYTF,TRBJ1-2,TRBV30
CASSTVPHRAFF,TRBJ1-1,TRBV28
CAWSPPGLSNQPQHF,TRBJ1-5,TRBV30
CAWLDRRGTDTQYF,TRBJ2-3,TRBV30
CASSLTGTGSDEQYF,TRBJ2-7,TRBV5-1
CASSLGAPGSGTDTQYF,TRBJ2-3,TRBV5-1
CASSLTGGYGYTF,TRBJ1-2,TRBV27
CASSLGTENIQYF,TRBJ2-4,TRBV5-1
CASSTLQGSEKLFF,TRBJ1-4,TRBV19
CASSVRGPTSNYGYTF,TRBJ1-2,TRBV2
CASSLGAAGRYEQYF,TRBJ2-7,TRBV5-6
CASSWEPGQGVIQPQHF,TRBJ1-5,TRBV5-1
CASGGQKETQYF,TRBJ2-5,TRBV10-3
CASSRRPATANTEAFF,TRBJ1-1,TRBV4-3